This T cell receptor (beta chain) was captured by sequencing in a study of naive and memory T cell subsets. This clonotype was observed a handful of times. The antigen is undetermined. Regarding the study as a whole: TCR transcript changes with activation or differentiation may affect this RNA method.

Four PCR rounds used nested alpha and beta constant region primers plus the SP2 primer. TCRdb redid the calling of the 5' RACE reads with MiXCR, one entry per CDR3 protein. The sample yields about 62,000 distinct CDR3 sequences, 8% seen once. A UMI-containing oligonucleotide was joined by 3' ligation to the TCR cDNA template. Adult healthy volunteers gave 2.5 ml peripheral blood for whole-blood RNA. Unsorted total RNA, roughly 1 to 1,100 ng, was DNase treated before reverse transcription. V trimming: 3 bases; J trimming: 0 bases; junction bases outside the gene matches: 1. This CDR3 region has 14 residues. Germline loops: CDR1 KGHSH, CDR2 LQKENI.

The V gene is TRBV18, the J gene TRBJ1-1; 7 bases align to TRBD1. The clonotype originates from a female donor in good health. CDR3 DNA: TGTGCCAGCTCACCCCAGGGGGTGAACACTGAAGCTTTCTTT. It encodes CASSPQGVNTEAFF.